The 11 T cell receptor beta chains presented below share a single source sample, sequenced in a study of beta chain features in type 1 diabetes. All of the isolated RNA was reverse transcribed, so expressed TCRB transcripts were sequenced. Assay: immunoSEQ multiplex PCR; the TCRdb copy retains only in-frame clones and omits some. The table lists 100,000 to 150,000 clones, roughly 17% of them singletons. No antigen is known for these receptors. General observations from the study: Moderate yet significant TCRB CDR3 shortening was seen in Type 1 diabetes patients in all four CD4+ subsets.

Source material: central memory CD4+ T cells from blood. These receptors all stem from a man between 18 and 35 years old with type 1 diabetes.

The chain carries TRBV14 and TRBJ1-6; 10 bases are a match to TRBD1. The V segment lost 4 bases and the J segment 4 bases; nucleotides outside the gene matches: 1. The CDR3 totals 15 residues. Germline loops: CDR1 SGHDN, CDR2 FVKESK. CDR3 loop: CASSRGQGYNSPLHF. Here the CDR3 DNA reads TGTGCCAGCAGCCGGGGACAGGGGTATAATTCACCCCTCCACTTT.

CDR3 loop: CASSSSLGARGEQFF. In DNA form, the CDR3 reads TGTGCCAGCAGCTCTTCGCTGGGGGCCCGGGGTGAGCAGTTCTTC. V gene TRBV7-3 combines with J gene TRBJ2-1; possible D gene TRBD1, 6 bases. Germline V gives CDR1 SGHTA, CDR2 FQGTGA. There are 15 residues in the CDR3. Trimming took 4 bases from V and 9 from J, leaving 19 bases between them.

In this sample, this clone turned up a few times. This sequence joins TRBV7-9 and TRBJ2-5; D may match TRBD1 or TRBD2 (6 bases each). The CDR3 is 15 residues long. CDR1 and CDR2 (germline): SEHNR, FQNEAQ (reference sequence). V was shortened by 6 bases and J by 5 bases, with 19 bases between the two germline ends. CDR3 sequence reads: CASRKSAGGDETQYF. CDR3 nucleotides: TGTGCCAGCAGAAAGAGCGCCGGGGGCGATGAGACCCAGTACTTC.

The chain couples TRBV15 to TRBJ1-5; D call uncertain. CDR1 LNHNV and CDR2 YYDKDF come from the germline V gene (reference sequence). Trimming left V 0 bases short and J 5 bases short, with 8 bases between. This CDR3 has 14 amino acids. The CDR3 region has the DNA TGTGCCACCAGCAGAGATGGCGCAGATCAGCCCCAGCATTTT. It is translated as CATSRDGADQPQHF.

The CDR3 sequence is CASRRTGMGTEAFF. The CDR3 coding sequence is TGTGCCAGCAGACGTACAGGGATGGGCACTGAAGCTTTCTTT. The chain combines TRBV14 with TRBJ1-1; maybe TRBD1 (6 bases). The germline CDR1 and CDR2 sequences are SGHDN and FVKESK. The CDR3 is 14 residues long. The ends were cut back, 6 bases at V and 4 bases at J, with 15 bases in the middle.

This clone came up many times. The genes are TRBV5-6 and TRBJ2-3; D gene uncertain. V was pared by 0 bases and J by 2 bases, with 13 bases between. Germline lookup yields CDR1 SGHDT and CDR2 YYEEEE. The CDR3 is made up of 16 amino acids. The CDR3 loop reads CASSLGGLGNTDTQYF. CDR3 in DNA: TGTGCCAGCAGCTTGGGAGGCTTAGGGAACACAGATACGCAGTATTTT.

This clone was seen only a few times. CDR3 coding DNA: TGTGCTAGTGGTTGGGGAGCTAGCGGGAACAATGAGCAGTTCTTC. Amino acids: CASGWGASGNNEQFF. The chain couples TRBV12-5 to TRBJ2-1, with 9 bases lining up with TRBD2. Per the germline V gene, CDR1 is LGHNT and CDR2 is FRNRAP. The length of the CDR3 is 15 residues. Trimming took 4 bases from V and 5 from J; bases not matched to a gene: 6.

The rearrangement links TRBV5-4 to TRBJ2-6, with D possibly called TRBD1 or TRBD2 (5 bases each). V was clipped by 1 base and J by 4 bases, with 9 bases between them. Germline V gene sequence: CDR1 SGHNT, CDR2 YYREEE (reference sequence). The length of the CDR3 is 15 residues. Written as DNA, the CDR3 is TGTGCCAGCAGCTTGTCAGGGACCGGGGCCAACGTCCTGACTTTC. Translation: CASSLSGTGANVLTF.

This clone was counted a few times. Other DNA sequences in this sample translate to the same CDR3. The gene calls are TRBV5-1 and TRBJ1-5; maybe TRBD1 (6 bases). The ends were cut back, 1 base at V and 1 base at J, with 6 bases in the middle. Germline CDR1 and CDR2: SGHRS and YFSETQ. The CDR3 spans 14 residues. The CDR3 nucleotides read TGCGCCAGCAGCTTGACAGGGAGCAATCAGCCCCAGCATTTT. This sequence encodes CASSLTGSNQPQHF.

This clone occurred a few times. The rearrangement uses TRBV30 and TRBJ1-3; D gene uncertain. The V gene's germline CDR1 is GTSNPN and CDR2 SVGIG (reference sequence). The V end was cut by 3 bases, the J end by 4 bases, with 10 bases between. The CDR3 runs to 13 residues. CDR3 protein: CAWSRREGNTIYF. The CDR3 DNA reads as TGTGCCTGGAGCAGAAGGGAAGGAAACACCATATATTTT.

A few counts support this clone. The chain couples TRBV25-1 to TRBJ2-1; unclear D gene. CDR1 and CDR2 (germline): MGHDK, SYGVNS. Trimming shortened V by 7 bases and J by 3 bases, and 4 bases separated the two germline ends. The CDR3 length is 11 residues. The CDR3 sequence: CASTGYNEQFF. The CDR3 region has the DNA TGTGCCAGCACTGGCTACAATGAGCAGTTCTTC.